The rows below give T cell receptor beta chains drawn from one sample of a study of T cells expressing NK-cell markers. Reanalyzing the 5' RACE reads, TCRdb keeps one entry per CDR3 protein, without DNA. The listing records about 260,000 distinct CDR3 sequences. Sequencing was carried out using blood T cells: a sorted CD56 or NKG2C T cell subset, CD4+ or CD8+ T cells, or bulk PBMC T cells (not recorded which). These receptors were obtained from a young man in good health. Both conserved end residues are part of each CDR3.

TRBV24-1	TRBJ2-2	CATSSGTTYTGELFF
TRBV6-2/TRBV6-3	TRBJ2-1	CASSYSLREGQFF
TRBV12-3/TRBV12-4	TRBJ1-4	CASSFQVGEKLFF
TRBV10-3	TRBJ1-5	CAISQDRASGQPQHF
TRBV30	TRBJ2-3	CAWSPGTDSTDTQYF
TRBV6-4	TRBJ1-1	CASSDMAQPGNTEAFF
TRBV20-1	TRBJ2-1	CSARSSGRAVGSYNEQFF
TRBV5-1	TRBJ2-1	CASSSTSGLMLEQFF
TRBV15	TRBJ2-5	CATSFGTSGIGETQYF
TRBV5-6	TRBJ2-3	CASSLWVDTQYF
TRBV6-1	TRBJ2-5	CASTLTEWGETQYF
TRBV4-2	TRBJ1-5	CASSQEGTGVNQPQHF
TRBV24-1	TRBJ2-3	CATNPPGTDTQYF
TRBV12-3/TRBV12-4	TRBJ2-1	CASSLYGGRRDEQFF
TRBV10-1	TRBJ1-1	CASRGTGPTFF
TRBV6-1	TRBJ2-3	CASRPTGTGADTQYF
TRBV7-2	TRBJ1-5	CASSLDSGAQPQHF
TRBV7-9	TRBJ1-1	CASSARDRLTEAFF
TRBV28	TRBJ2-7	CASLDRSSYEQYF
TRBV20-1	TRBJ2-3	CSASDWRDTQYF
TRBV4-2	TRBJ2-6	CASSHGGLSSGANVLTF
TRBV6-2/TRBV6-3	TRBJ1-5	CASQLSLRTDSNQPQHF
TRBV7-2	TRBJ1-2	CASSPTPGQAGGGYGYTF
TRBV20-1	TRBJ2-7	CSASLDILVGSRYEQYF
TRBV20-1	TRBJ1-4	CSASRDNPFLNEKLFF
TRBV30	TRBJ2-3	CAWRTSGSTDTQYF
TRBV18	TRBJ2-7	CASSLERTSGREQYF
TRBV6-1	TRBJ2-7	CASSERKGQGGSYEQYF
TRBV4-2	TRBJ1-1	CASSHQQVMNTEAFF
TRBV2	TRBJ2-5	CASDLQGTRETQYF
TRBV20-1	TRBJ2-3	CSAERGGGTDTQYF
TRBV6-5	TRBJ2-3	CASTTMGDTQYF
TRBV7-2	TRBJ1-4	CASSPGQGTFGEKLFF
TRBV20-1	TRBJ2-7	CSARDSSTATYEQYF
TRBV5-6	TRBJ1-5	CASSLNAVQPQHF
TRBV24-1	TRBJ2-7	CATSGFGSGGTYEQYF
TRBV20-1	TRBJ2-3	CSATPEGGRSTDTQYF
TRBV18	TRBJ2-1	CASSNTLDTYNEQFF
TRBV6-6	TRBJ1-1	CASSLGQIEAFF
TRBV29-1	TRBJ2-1	CSVEVASNEQFF
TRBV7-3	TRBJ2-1	CASSRAKAPSSYNEQFF
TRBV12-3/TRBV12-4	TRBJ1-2	CASSEIPGQGRGYTF
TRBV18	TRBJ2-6	CASSPGISGANVLTF
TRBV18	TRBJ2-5	CASSPPAVETQYF
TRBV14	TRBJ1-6	CASSPQGWDSPLHF
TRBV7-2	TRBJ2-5	CASSLGQDQETQYF
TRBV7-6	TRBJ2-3	CASSVLAGDTQYF
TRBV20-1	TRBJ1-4	CSAPTGAALFF
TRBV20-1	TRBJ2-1	CSASTGTSGYNEQFF